The clone carrying this T cell receptor (beta chain) was observed a handful of times. Its antigen remains unknown. The entry originates in a study of response to subunit inactivated influenza vaccine. TCRdb processed the RT-PCR reads anew with MiXCR; each CDR3 protein has one entry. The sample lists roughly 790,000 distinct CDR3 sequences, 21% occurring once. Study outcomes and limitations: The study's authors posited that every seasonal influenza vaccination enlists few new T cells.

The CDR3 is made up of 15 amino acids. V lost 6 bases and J lost 0, with 12 bases in between. The germline gives CDR1 SNHLY, CDR2 FYNNEI. The source of this sequence is a man aged 50 or older who received an inactivated influenza vaccine. The J gene is TRBJ1-5, the V gene TRBV2, with D unresolved. The input for sequencing was PBMCs from blood, taken roughly 5 days after vaccination. The CDR3 region has the DNA TGTGCCAGCAGGGCGGATACCTATAGCAATCAGCCCCAGCATTTT. Protein sequence: CASRADTYSNQPQHF.